Each of the 15 T cell receptor beta chains below was sequenced from the same sample in a study of OX40 agonist ivuxolimab in advanced cancers. Produced via immunoSEQ multiplex PCR; TCRdb's table is partial and in-frame only. The data contain 75,000 to 100,000 clones, roughly 90% of them seen just once; the ten biggest clones take up less than 12%. The specimen comprised CD4+ or CD8+ T cells sorted from blood, sampled in a trial of the OX40 agonist ivuxolimab. The receptors come from an adult with an advanced solid tumor such as melanoma, head and neck, liver or kidney cancer.

V usage is TRBV20-1 and J usage is TRBJ2-1, with D perhaps TRBD2 (6 bases). This CDR3 is 11 amino acids long. Germline V gene lookup returns CDR1 DFQATT and CDR2 SNEGSKA (reference sequence). V lost 5 bases and J lost 8, with 10 bases in between. CDR3 sequence: CSAGWGDEQFF. CDR3 sequence (DNA): TGCAGTGCTGGTTGGGGGGATGAGCAGTTCTTC.

The CDR3, as DNA: TGTGCCAGCGGAAGGGGAGCAACCGAGCAGTACTTC. The encoded protein is CASGRGATEQYF. The gene calls are TRBV6-5 and TRBJ2-7; D could derive from TRBD1 or TRBD2 (5 bases each). The V end was cut by 8 bases, the J end by 6 bases, with 14 bases between. The CDR3 is made up of 12 amino acids. Germline CDR1 and CDR2: MNHEY and SVGAGI.

This clone appeared a single time. V gene TRBV28 combines with J gene TRBJ2-7, with 9 bases aligning to TRBD1. The CDR3 sequence is 15 residues long. Germline V gene data show CDR1 as MDHEN and CDR2 as SYDVKM. V lost 5 bases, J lost 1 base, and 6 bases stayed unmatched. CDR3 protein: CASSTTGTGSYEQYF. The CDR3, as DNA: TGTGCCAGCAGTACCACCGGGACAGGGTCCTACGAGCAGTACTTC.

V gene TRBV7-2 combines with J gene TRBJ2-3, with D possibly being TRBD1 (6 bases). The CDR3 contains 13 residues. The V end lost 1 base, the J end lost 6 bases, and 8 bases lay between the germline ends. In germline, CDR1 is SGHTA, CDR2 FQGNSA. The CDR3, as DNA: TGTGCCAGCAGCTTAGGGGGGCCCGATACGCAGTATTTT. Residues: CASSLGGPDTQYF.

A single count supports this clone. This chain uses TRBV7-9 with TRBJ2-1, with D uncertain. This CDR3 comprises 9 residues. Trimming took 7 bases from V and 15 from J, leaving 10 bases between them. Germline CDR1 is SEHNR and CDR2 is FQNEAQ (reference sequence). The CDR3 nucleotides are TGTGCCAGCAAGCCGACGCCGTTCTTC. Encoded protein: CASKPTPFF.

The CDR3 loop is CASSQAGTGVPNSPLHF. The CDR3 DNA is TGCGCCAGCAGCCAAGCCGGGACAGGGGTGCCTAATTCACCCCTCCACTTT. This chain joins TRBV4-1 and TRBJ1-6, with 10 bases identical to TRBD1. The CDR3 has 17 amino acids. V was pared by 1 base and J by 6 bases, with 6 bases of the junction left unmatched. Germline CDR1 MGHRA, CDR2 YSYEKL.

The genes are TRBV11-2 and TRBJ1-2; 9 nucleotides agree with TRBD1. Losses at the gene ends were 3 bases for V and 6 bases for J; bases not matched to a gene: 5. Germline values: CDR1 SGHAT, CDR2 FQNNGV. This CDR3 is built from 14 residues. The CDR3 spells CASSFRQGEDGYTF. CDR3 sequence (DNA): TGTGCCAGCAGCTTTCGACAGGGGGAAGATGGCTACACCTTC.

The gene calls are TRBV7-2 and TRBJ1-2; D call uncertain. Trimming took 7 bases from V and 4 from J, leaving 16 bases between them. This CDR3 has 14 amino acids. Germline CDR1 SGHTA, CDR2 FQGNSA. The CDR3, as DNA: TGTGCCAGCACCCAGTCCCGGGAAGTCTATGGCTACACCTTC. Translated: CASTQSREVYGYTF.

In nucleotides, the CDR3 is TGTGCCAGCAGCTTGGTCCTTAGATTCGGCAATGAGCAGTTCTTC. This sequence encodes CASSLVLRFGNEQFF. V gene TRBV5-6 combines with J gene TRBJ2-1; D is uncertain. The CDR3 sequence is 15 residues long. Trimming removed 0 bases at V and 6 bases at J, with 13 bases between. Germline values: CDR1 SGHDT, CDR2 YYEEEE.

The chain employs TRBV7-9 and TRBJ2-1, with 7 nucleotides matching TRBD2. J lost 7 bases, V lost 5 bases, and 11 bases had no gene match. There are 15 residues in the CDR3. Per germline, CDR1 SEHNR and CDR2 FQNEAQ (reference sequence). CDR3 residues: CASSRTIAGQNEQFF. In DNA, the CDR3 is TGTGCCAGCAGCCGGACGATAGCGGGTCAAAATGAGCAGTTCTTC.

CDR3 sequence (DNA): TGTGCCAGCAGTTACGATTGGACAGGCCCCAATCAGCCCCAGCATTTT. Amino acids: CASSYDWTGPNQPQHF. V is TRBV6-6 and J is TRBJ1-5; TRBD1 matches at 7 bases. After removal of 2 bases from V and 3 bases from J, the junction contained 7 bases not matched to a gene. CDR3 length: 16 amino acids. The germline V gene encodes CDR1 MNHNY and CDR2 SVGAGI (reference sequence).

This chain uses TRBV7-2 with TRBJ1-2; possibly TRBD1 for D (5 bases). The CDR3 is made up of 14 amino acids. With 3 bases removed from V and 5 bases from J, the gap between germline ends came to 13 bases. Germline V gene lookup returns CDR1 SGHTA and CDR2 FQGNSA. CDR3 coding DNA: TGTGCCAGCAGCTTCCGGGGACCAAGTTATGGCTACACCTTC. Translation gives CASSFRGPSYGYTF.

The gene calls are TRBV5-4 and TRBJ2-2; D might be TRBD1 (6 bases). The germline V gene has CDR1 SGHNT and CDR2 YYREEE (reference sequence). The CDR3 consists of 15 residues. Trimming took 0 bases from V and 4 from J, leaving 10 bases between them. CDR3 DNA sequence: TGTGCCAGCAGCTTGGACAGGGCGGGCACCGGGGAGCTGTTTTTT. It codes for CASSLDRAGTGELFF. Using reference TRBV5-4 and TRBJ2-2 for the parts outside the CDR3, the full variable domain is ETGVTQSPTHLIKTRGQQVTLRCSSQSGHNTVSWYQQALGQGPQFIFQYYREEENGRGNFPPRFSGLQFPNYSSELNVNALELDDSALYLCASSLDRAGTGELFFGEGSRLTVL.

This sequence joins TRBV28 and TRBJ1-5; D not resolved. The CDR3 covers 13 residues. The ends were cut back, 4 bases at V and 3 bases at J, with 7 bases in the middle. Germline lookup yields CDR1 MDHEN and CDR2 SYDVKM. CDR3 DNA sequence: TGTGCCAGCAGTTCTTGGTCCAATCAGCCCCAGCATTTT. It encodes CASSSWSNQPQHF.

This clone was counted a single time. The CDR3 loop reads CASLAISGANVLTF. CDR3 bases: TGTGCCAGCCTTGCCATCTCTGGGGCCAACGTCCTGACTTTC. This sequence joins TRBV19 and TRBJ2-6; no clear D. The V end was cut by 9 bases, the J end by 0 bases, with 9 bases between. The germline V gene encodes CDR1 LNHDA and CDR2 SQIVND (reference sequence). The CDR3 runs to 14 residues.